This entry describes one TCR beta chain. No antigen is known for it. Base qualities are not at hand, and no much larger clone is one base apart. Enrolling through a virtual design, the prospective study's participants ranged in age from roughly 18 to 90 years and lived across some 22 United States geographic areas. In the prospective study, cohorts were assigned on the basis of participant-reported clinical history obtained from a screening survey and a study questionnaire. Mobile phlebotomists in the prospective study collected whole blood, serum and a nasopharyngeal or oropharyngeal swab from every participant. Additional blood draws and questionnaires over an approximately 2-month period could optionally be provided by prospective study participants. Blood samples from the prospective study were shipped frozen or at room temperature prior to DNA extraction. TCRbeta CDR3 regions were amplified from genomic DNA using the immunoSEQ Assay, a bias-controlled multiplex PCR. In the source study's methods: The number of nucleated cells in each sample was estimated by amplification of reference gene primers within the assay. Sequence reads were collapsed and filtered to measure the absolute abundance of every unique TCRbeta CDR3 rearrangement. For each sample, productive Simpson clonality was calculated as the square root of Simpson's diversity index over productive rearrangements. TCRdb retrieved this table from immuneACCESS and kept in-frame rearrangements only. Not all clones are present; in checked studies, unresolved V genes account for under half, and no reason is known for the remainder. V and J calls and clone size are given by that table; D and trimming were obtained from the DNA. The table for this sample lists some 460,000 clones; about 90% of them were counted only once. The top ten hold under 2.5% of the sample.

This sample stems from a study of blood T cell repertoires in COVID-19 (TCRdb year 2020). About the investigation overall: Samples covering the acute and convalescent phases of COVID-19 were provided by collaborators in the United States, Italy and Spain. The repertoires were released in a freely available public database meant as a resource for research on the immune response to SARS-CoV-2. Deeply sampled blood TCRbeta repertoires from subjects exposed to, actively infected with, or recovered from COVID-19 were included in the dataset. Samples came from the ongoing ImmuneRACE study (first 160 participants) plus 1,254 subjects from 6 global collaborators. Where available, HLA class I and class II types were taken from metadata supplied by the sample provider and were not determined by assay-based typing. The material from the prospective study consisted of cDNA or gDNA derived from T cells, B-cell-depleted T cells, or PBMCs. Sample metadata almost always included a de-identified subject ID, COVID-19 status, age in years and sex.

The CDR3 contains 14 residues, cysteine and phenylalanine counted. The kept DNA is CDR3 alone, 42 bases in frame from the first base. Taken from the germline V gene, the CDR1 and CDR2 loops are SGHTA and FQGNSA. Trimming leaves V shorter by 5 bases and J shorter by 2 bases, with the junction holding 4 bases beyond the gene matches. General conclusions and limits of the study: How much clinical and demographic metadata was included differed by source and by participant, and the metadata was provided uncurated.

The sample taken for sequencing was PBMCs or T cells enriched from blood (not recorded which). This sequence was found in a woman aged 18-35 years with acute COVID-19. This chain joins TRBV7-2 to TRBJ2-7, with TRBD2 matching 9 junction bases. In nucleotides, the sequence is TGTGCCAGCAGCAATGGACTAGCGACCTACGAGCAGTACTTC. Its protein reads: CASSNGLATYEQYF.